This TCR beta chain was observed in a study of blood T cell repertoires in COVID-19. Study-level information: The samples span acute and convalescent COVID-19 from the United States, Italy and Spain.

Authors' methods: Quantification of nucleated cells was approximated via reference gene primer amplification. Clones were read by immunoSEQ multiplex PCR, and TCRdb kept only the in-frame ones, dropping some. For V, J and clone size, that table is used; D and trimming come from the DNA. The table includes about 170,000 clones, roughly four fifths detected once. V lost 0 bases and J lost 4, with 21 bases in between. Germline V gene sequence: CDR1 MNHEY, CDR2 SVGEGT. The CDR3 is made up of 18 amino acids. This TCR was sampled from a human donor with acute or convalescent COVID-19. The donor label of this sample is uncertain. The material sequenced was peripheral blood. The V call is TRBV6-2 or TRBV6-3, the J call TRBJ2-5; a possible D gene is TRBD2 (7 bases). The CDR3 spells CASSYSTLATGGLETQYF. The CDR3 coding sequence is TGTGCCAGCAGTTACTCGACCCTAGCGACGGGGGGCTTAGAGACCCAGTACTTC.